The 23 T cell receptor beta chains presented below share a single source sample, sequenced in a study of blood T cells in healthy people across ages. Through a sample-barcoded 5' primer and a J-beta primer mix, a second PCR was run for about 6 to 11 cycles. TCRdb reprocessed the 5' RACE reads via MiXCR and lists one record per CDR3 protein. Among about 720,000 distinct CDR3 sequences listed, 22% were seen once. Sequenced input: blood. The receptors shown here come from a man aged 70 or older in good health.

This clonotype has only a few counts. V is TRBV9 and J is TRBJ1-1, with D maybe TRBD1 (6 bases). Per germline, CDR1 SGDLS and CDR2 YYNGEE. The CDR3 has 13 amino acids. V lost 3 bases, J lost 8 bases, and 14 bases lay in between. CDR3 in amino acids: CASSAGMGGEAFF. As DNA, the CDR3 is TGTGCCAGCAGCGCCGGCATGGGGGGCGAAGCTTTCTTT.

The chain employs TRBV20-1 and TRBJ1-6; no firm D call. V shed 6 bases and J shed 2 bases, with 8 bases lying between them. CDR1 and CDR2 from the germline V gene are DFQATT and SNEGSKA (reference sequence). The CDR3 is 13 amino acids. CDR3 in amino acids: CSAARAYNSPLHF. For the CDR3, the DNA is TGCAGTGCGGCTCGAGCCTATAATTCACCCCTCCACTTT.

V usage is TRBV3-1 and J usage is TRBJ1-2, with 8 bases identical to TRBD1. The germline V gene encodes CDR1 LGHDT and CDR2 YNNKEL (reference sequence). The CDR3 consists of 17 residues. Losses at the gene ends were 3 bases for V and 2 bases for J; bases not matched to a gene: 11. CDR3 loop: CASSQAPGTGQNYGYTF. For the CDR3, the DNA is TGTGCCAGCAGCCAGGCCCCCGGGACAGGACAGAACTATGGCTACACCTTC. The full variable domain, its missing parts supplied by reference TRBV3-1 and TRBJ1-2, is DTAVSQTPKYLVTQMGNDKSIKCEQNLGHDTMYWYKQDSKKFLKIMFSYNNKELIINETVPNRFSPKSPDKAHLNLHINSLELGDSAVYFCASSQAPGTGQNYGYTFGSGTRLTVV.

The chain employs TRBV21-1 and TRBJ2-3; no DNA check was done on the table's D call, TRBD1. TRBV21-1 is a recognized pseudogene. This CDR3 comprises 18 residues. CDR3 bases: TGTGCCAGCAGCAAAGCTATACAGGAAGGATTGAGCACAGATACGCAGTATTTT. It yields the protein CASSKAIQEGLSTDTQYF.

This clonotype has just a few counts. Since no conserved phenylalanine or tryptophan closes the CDR3, a read error is the likely cause. Because the CDR3's place on the DNA is in doubt, the DNA is left out and the CDR3 is given as listed by TCRdb. The chain's CDR3 is CASSHGARVTEAFL. The chain uses TRBV21-1 and TRBJ1-1. TRBV21-1 is a recognized pseudogene. With termini counted, the CDR3 has 14 amino acids.

Only a few counts were recorded for this clonotype. DNA of the CDR3: TGTGCCAGCAGTCCACAGGGGTACTATGGCTACACCTTC. This sequence encodes CASSPQGYYGYTF. The gene calls are TRBV18 and TRBJ1-2; 7 positions match TRBD1. With V trimmed by 8 bases and J by 3 bases, 6 bases remained unmatched. The germline V gene encodes CDR1 KGHSH and CDR2 LQKENI. The length of the CDR3 is 13 residues.

The table lists this clonotype with a few counts. The genes are TRBV3-1 and TRBJ2-2, with 9 bases matching TRBD2. The V segment lost 3 bases and the J segment 6 bases; nucleotides outside the gene matches: 2. CDR3 size: 14 residues. Looked up from germline, CDR1 is LGHDT and CDR2 is YNNKEL (reference sequence). CDR3 nucleotide sequence: TGTGCCAGCAGCCAGGGGACTAGCCCCGGGGAGCTGTTTTTT. Its translation is CASSQGTSPGELFF.

The V and J genes are TRBV29-1 and TRBJ2-1, with TRBD2 matching over 7 bases. The trim removed 3 bases at V and 5 bases at J, leaving 7 bases unmatched. The CDR3 spans 14 residues. Germline V gene lookup returns CDR1 SQVTM and CDR2 ANQGSEA. The CDR3 here is CSVEMASGNNEQFF. CDR3 sequence (DNA): TGCAGCGTTGAGATGGCTAGCGGAAACAATGAGCAGTTCTTC.

The chain is built from TRBV29-1 and TRBJ1-1; D gene uncertain. Germline CDR1 reads SQVTM; CDR2 reads ANQGSEA. V lost 8 bases, J lost 3 bases, and 13 bases lay in between. The CDR3 loop spans 12 amino acids. The CDR3 protein is CSYKAGHTEAFF. CDR3 DNA: TGCAGCTATAAAGCAGGTCACACTGAAGCTTTCTTT.

The sample holds a few counts of this clonotype. The chain carries TRBV6-2 or TRBV6-3 and TRBJ1-2; tentative D call: TRBD1 (5 bases). The V end was cut by 5 bases, the J end by 4 bases, with 17 bases between. Germline CDR1 is MNHEY and CDR2 is SVGEGT. This CDR3 is 15 amino acids long. DNA of the CDR3: TGTGCCAGCAGTCGGGACCCGGTTAAGGGCTATGGCTACACCTTC. Translated, it gives CASSRDPVKGYGYTF.

In its sample, this clonotype was seen a few times. The rearrangement links TRBV15 to TRBJ2-5; maybe TRBD2 (6 bases). The end of the DNA fits TRBJ2-1 better, so the J call may be wrong. The CDR3 sequence is 15 residues long. Germline loops: CDR1 LNHNV, CDR2 YYDKDF (reference sequence). This CDR3 reads CATSRAGVSPNEQFF. CDR3 coding DNA: TGTGCCACCAGCAGAGCGGGGGTTTCGCCCAATGAGCAGTTCTTC.

The chain couples TRBV5-1 to TRBJ2-5; D tentatively reads TRBD1 or TRBD2 (5 bases each). V was cut by 5 bases and J by 5 bases, with 22 bases left in between. Germline V lookup: CDR1 SGHRS, CDR2 YFSETQ. The CDR3 is 16 amino acids. The DNA for the CDR3 is TGCGCCAGCAGTCCCGGACCAGGGAGTACAAAGGAGACCCAGTACTTC. This encodes CASSPGPGSTKETQYF.

The CDR3 spells CASSPSETNQPQHF. CDR3 sequence (DNA): TGTGCCAGCAGCCCATCGGAGACTAATCAGCCCCAGCATTTT. V usage is TRBV7-9 and J usage is TRBJ1-5; D is unclear. Germline loops: CDR1 SEHNR, CDR2 FQNEAQ (reference sequence). This CDR3 has 14 residues. Trimming took 5 bases from V and 4 from J, leaving 12 bases between them. The full variable domain, in which reference TRBV7-9 and TRBJ1-5 provide the parts outside the CDR3, is DTGVSQNPRHKITKRGQNVTFRCDPISEHNRLYWYRQTLGQGPEFLTYFQNEAQLEKSRLLSDRFSAERPKGSFSTLEIQRTEQGDSAMYLCASSPSETNQPQHFGDGTRLSIL.

This clonotype turned up a few times. The chain recombines TRBV7-2 with TRBJ2-3; D remains unclear. This CDR3 is built from 14 residues. The V gene's germline CDR1 is SGHTA and CDR2 FQGNSA. V was trimmed by 5 bases and J by 2 bases, leaving 11 bases between them. The CDR3 is CASSRAADTDTQYF. The CDR3 DNA sequence: TGTGCCAGCAGCCGGGCCGCGGACACAGATACGCAGTATTTT.

This clonotype was seen more than once but under ten times. This chain uses TRBV20-1 with TRBJ2-3, with 11 bases fitting TRBD2. The J segment lost 4 bases and the V segment lost 2 bases, leaving 11 bases of the junction unmatched. There are 17 residues in the CDR3. Germline V gene data show CDR1 as DFQATT and CDR2 as SNEGSKA (reference sequence). The CDR3 here is CSARNFRASGRSDTQYF. CDR3 DNA: TGCAGTGCTAGAAACTTTCGGGCTAGCGGGAGGTCAGATACGCAGTATTTT.

The chain employs TRBV24-1 and TRBJ1-2, with a possible D match to TRBD1 (5 bases). V was shortened by 4 bases and J by 4 bases, with 12 bases between the two germline ends. The CDR3 consists of 14 residues. The germline gives CDR1 KGHDR, CDR2 SFDVKD. The CDR3 region has the DNA TGTGCCACCAGTGACCTCGACAGTTTCTATGGCTACACCTTC. Its protein product is CATSDLDSFYGYTF.

This clonotype was recorded a few times. The gene calls are TRBV28 and TRBJ2-1, with D perhaps TRBD2 (5 bases). The V end was cut by 3 bases, the J end by 5 bases, with 17 bases between. The germline V gene has CDR1 MDHEN and CDR2 SYDVKM. This CDR3 is 16 amino acids long. The CDR3 spells CASSLAGTTLNNEQFF. The CDR3, as DNA: TGTGCCAGCAGTTTGGCGGGTACCACCTTAAACAATGAGCAGTTCTTC.

The V and J genes are TRBV21-1 and TRBJ1-5; the table's D call TRBD1 went unverified against the DNA. TRBV21-1 is annotated as a pseudogene. There are 20 residues in the CDR3. In nucleotides, the CDR3 is TGTGCCAGCACCACAACTCCAGACAGGGATACCGTTTTGAGCAATCAGCCCCAGCATTTT. Translated, it gives CASTTTPDRDTVLSNQPQHF.

This clonotype appeared a few times. The genes are TRBV4-3 and TRBJ2-1; the match to TRBD2 covers 8 bases. CDR3 length equals 19 residues. CDR1 LGHNA and CDR2 YSLEER come from the germline V gene. The J segment lost 1 base and the V segment lost 0 bases, leaving 11 bases of the junction unmatched. CDR3 residues: CASSQEPGLSGGSYNEQFF. The DNA of the CDR3 is TGCGCCAGCAGCCAAGAGCCCGGACTAAGCGGGGGTTCCTACAATGAGCAGTTCTTC.

This clonotype has only a few counts. A junction end diverges from the germline sequence, so it may reflect a read error. V is TRBV3-1 and J is TRBJ2-5, with 12 bases fitting TRBD2. The CDR3 runs 17 residues. Per germline, CDR1 LGHDT and CDR2 YNNKEL (reference sequence). The CDR3 here is CASSQPGTSGFQETRYF. CDR3 sequence (DNA): TGTGCCAGCAGCCAACCCGGGACTAGCGGGTTCCAAGAGACCCGGTACTTC.

The sample holds a few counts of this clonotype. The chain is built from TRBV12-5 and TRBJ2-5, with 8 nucleotides matching TRBD1. Germline assignment: CDR1 LGHNT and CDR2 FRNRAP. CDR3 length equals 12 residues. Trimming at V came to 9 bases and at J to 3 bases, leaving 3 bases not matched to a gene. The CDR3, as DNA: TGTGCTAGCGCGGGACAGGAAGAGACCCAGTACTTC. Translating gives CASAGQEETQYF.

The chain recombines TRBV6-4 with TRBJ2-3; tentatively, D is TRBD2 (5 bases). The germline V gene encodes CDR1 MRHNA and CDR2 SNTAGT. Between the trimmed V and J ends, which lost 0 bases and 10 bases, there was a span of 11 bases. CDR3 length: 13 residues. The CDR3 DNA is TGTGCCAGCAGTGACTCCCCCGGGCGGGCGCAGTATTTT. It codes for CASSDSPGRAQYF.

The rearrangement uses TRBV12-3 or TRBV12-4 and TRBJ2-7; D gene uncertain. V was clipped by 1 base and J by 0 bases, with 7 bases between them. The CDR3 spans 14 residues. DNA of the CDR3: TGTGCCAGCAGTTTAGTCCCCAGCTCCTACGAGCAGTACTTC. Its protein is CASSLVPSSYEQYF.